This T cell receptor beta chain comes out of a study of shared clonotypes between healthy human individuals. Authors' analysis steps: ImmunoSEQ sequences covered only the junction and lacked quality scores; filtering therefore differed. The data were produced by immunoSEQ multiplex PCR, yet TCRdb's version contains in-frame clones alone and is incomplete. D and trimming were read from the DNA, whereas the V and J calls and clone size are those reported in that table. The sample lists fewer than 1.6 million clones; about 98.5% were seen once. Participating donors were healthy, HIV-negative adults free of recent acute infections or vaccinations. Into CD45RA+ naive and CD45RA-negative memory subsets, the CD4+ cells were split. This CDR3 region has 13 residues. V gave up 1 base and J gave up 6 bases, with 10 bases separating them. Looked up from germline, CDR1 is SGHDN and CDR2 is FVKESK.

The receptor was isolated from a man aged 25-40 years in good health. This sequence joins TRBV14 and TRBJ2-7; D call uncertain. The sequenced sample was naive CD4+ T cells sorted from blood. As to subset: CD45RA+ positively selected. CDR3 sequence (DNA): TGTGCCAGCAGCCAAGTCCGGTTGGGCGAGCAGTACTTC. Translated: CASSQVRLGEQYF.